The 13 T cell receptor beta chains presented below share a single source sample, sequenced in a study of CD8+ T cells in alopecia areata. As the sequencing template, cDNA was produced by extracting RNA and reverse transcribing it. The repertoire was sequenced with immunoSEQ multiplex PCR; TCRdb's copy has only in-frame clones and lacks some. The data contain roughly 230,000 clones, over 40% of them singletons. Treatment reported: oral pan-JAK inhibitor, 5-10 mg twice daily. Here the sequenced sample was CD4+ T cells sorted from blood, taken around week 37, from a patient treated with tofacitinib. The receptors here all came from a human donor with alopecia areata.

A few counts support this clone. J is TRBJ1-5 and V is TRBV9; D ambiguous. In germline, CDR1 is SGDLS, CDR2 YYNGEE. Deletions cut 4 bases from V and 0 bases from J, with 2 bases between. The CDR3 is made up of 12 amino acids. CDR3 sequence (DNA): TGTGCCAGCAGCAATAGCAATCAGCCCCAGCATTTT. Translating it yields CASSNSNQPQHF.

The V gene is TRBV5-4, the J gene TRBJ2-5; D perhaps matches TRBD2 (6 bases). The DNA end is a closer match to TRBJ2-7, so the J assignment may be wrong. Germline CDR1 reads SGHNT; CDR2 reads YYREEE (reference sequence). This CDR3 comprises 13 residues. Here the CDR3 reads CASSRDLRNEQYF. The CDR3 DNA follows: TGTGCCAGCAGCCGGGACTTGCGGAACGAGCAGTACTTC.

V is TRBV20-1 and J is TRBJ2-7; the D is unclear. Trimming stripped 2 bases from V and 6 bases from J, with 8 bases between. CDR1 DFQATT and CDR2 SNEGSKA come from the germline V gene (reference sequence). The CDR3 length is 11 residues. The CDR3 DNA reads TGCAGTGCTAGAAGGACGGGCGAGCAGTACTTC. Its protein product is CSARRTGEQYF.

The chain is built from TRBV30 and TRBJ2-7; a possible D gene is TRBD1 (5 bases). The CDR3 sequence is 12 residues long. Germline values: CDR1 GTSNPN, CDR2 SVGIG (reference sequence). Trimming removed 4 bases at V and 4 bases at J, with 11 bases between. The CDR3 sequence is CAWTLDRYEQYF. For the CDR3, the DNA is TGTGCCTGGACCCTCGACAGATACGAGCAGTACTTC. Drawing the rest from reference TRBV30 and TRBJ2-7, the complete variable domain is SQTIHQWPATLVQPVGSPLSLECTVEGTSNPNLYWYRQAAGRGLQLLFYSVGIGQISSEVPQNLSASRPQDRQFILSSKKLLLSDSGFYLCAWTLDRYEQYFGPGTRLTVT.

The gene calls are TRBV16 and TRBJ2-1; 9 positions match TRBD2. Per the germline V gene, CDR1 is KGHSY and CDR2 is FQNENV. Trimming took 5 bases from V and 3 from J; bases not matched to a gene: 5. This CDR3 contains 15 residues. The DNA of the CDR3 is TGTGCCAGCAGCTTAAGACTAGCGGTCTACAATGAGCAGTTCTTC. This gives the protein CASSLRLAVYNEQFF.

The chain combines TRBV27 with TRBJ2-7, with 8 bases fitting TRBD1. The germline V gene has CDR1 MNHEY and CDR2 SMNVEV (reference sequence). The CDR3 spans 16 residues. The J segment lost 3 bases and the V segment lost 2 bases, leaving 9 bases of the junction unmatched. The CDR3 nucleotides are TGTGCCAGCAGTTTAAGGGGGGACAGGAAAAGCTACGAGCAGTACTTC. Translating gives CASSLRGDRKSYEQYF.

V is TRBV7-2 and J is TRBJ1-1; D remains ambiguous. V lost 6 bases, J lost 0 bases, and 11 bases lay in between. Germline CDR1 SGHTA, CDR2 FQGNSA. This CDR3 comprises 14 residues. The CDR3 DNA reads as TGTGCCAGCAGTTCAAGGACGGTGAACACTGAAGCTTTCTTT. Translation: CASSSRTVNTEAFF.

This clone occurred a few times. CDR3: CASSPGLEVREQYF. In DNA, the CDR3 is TGTGCCAGCAGCCCCGGACTGGAGGTGCGCGAGCAGTACTTC. The chain has TRBV11-2 and TRBJ2-7, with D possibly matching TRBD2 (5 bases). V was pared by 5 bases and J by 6 bases, with 17 bases between. There are 14 residues in the CDR3. CDR1 is SGHAT and CDR2 is FQNNGV in the germline V gene.

The chain employs TRBV5-1 and TRBJ2-7, with D unclear. Germline CDR1 and CDR2: SGHRS and YFSETQ. The V end lost 6 bases, the J end lost 6 bases, and 10 bases lay between the germline ends. This CDR3 has 11 amino acids. In nucleotides, the CDR3 is TGCGCCAGCACCTCCGGGCTCGAGCAGTACTTC. This codes for CASTSGLEQYF.

V usage is TRBV28 and J usage is TRBJ1-1; D not certain. The CDR3 extends over 13 amino acids. V lost 3 bases, J lost 2 bases, and 7 bases lay in between. The germline V gene encodes CDR1 MDHEN and CDR2 SYDVKM. CDR3 protein: CASSFVDNTEAFF. Here the CDR3 DNA reads TGTGCCAGCAGTTTCGTCGATAACACTGAAGCTTTCTTT.

The chain recombines TRBV6-5 with TRBJ2-5, with a tentative D call TRBD1 (7 bases). This CDR3 is built from 12 residues. CDR1 MNHEY and CDR2 SVGAGI come from the germline V gene. V was clipped by 6 bases and J by 4 bases, with 9 bases between them. DNA for the CDR3: TGTGCCAGCAGCCAGGGGGGAGAGACCCAGTACTTC. Its translation is CASSQGGETQYF.

In its sample, this clone was seen a few times. J is TRBJ2-1 and V is TRBV4-2; maybe TRBD2 (5 bases). V lost 0 bases, J lost 7 bases, and 13 bases lay in between. CDR3 size: 15 residues. Per germline, CDR1 LGHNA and CDR2 YNFKEQ. The CDR3 is CASSQDLVRGNEQFF. CDR3 bases: TGTGCCAGCAGCCAAGATTTGGTTAGAGGGAATGAGCAGTTCTTC.

V is TRBV4-2 and J is TRBJ2-5, with D tentatively TRBD2 (5 bases). The V gene lost 10 bases and the J gene lost 5 bases, with 11 bases spanning the gap. This CDR3 region has 11 residues. The germline V gene has CDR1 LGHNA and CDR2 YNFKEQ. CDR3 nucleotide sequence: TGTGCCACCGCTACGGGGGAGACCCAGTACTTC. As protein: CATATGETQYF.